This TCR beta chain was identified in a study of blood T cell repertoires in COVID-19. Study-level information: Samples came from the United States, Italy and Spain, spanning acute and convalescent COVID-19.

About this clone: At one boundary the junction diverges from the germline segment, which might be a read error. This CDR3 is also generated by other DNA sequences in the sample.

In the original processing: Reference gene primer amplification in the assay estimated nucleated cell counts. The data were produced by immunoSEQ multiplex PCR, yet TCRdb's version contains in-frame clones alone and is incomplete. The V and J calls and clone size were taken over from that table, and D and trimming were inferred from the DNA. The sample holds 150,000 to 200,000 clones, about nine tenths seen once. This CDR3 comprises 15 residues. Per germline, CDR1 DFQATT and CDR2 SNEGSKA (reference sequence). Sequencing used peripheral blood. The sequence was obtained from a man between 65 and 79 years old with acute or convalescent COVID-19. The chain is built from TRBV20-1 and TRBJ2-1; 7 positions match TRBD2. The CDR3 DNA is TGCAGTGCTAGTGGGTCAGCGGGAACGGGGAATGAACAGTTCTTC. Translation: CSASGSAGTGNEQFF.